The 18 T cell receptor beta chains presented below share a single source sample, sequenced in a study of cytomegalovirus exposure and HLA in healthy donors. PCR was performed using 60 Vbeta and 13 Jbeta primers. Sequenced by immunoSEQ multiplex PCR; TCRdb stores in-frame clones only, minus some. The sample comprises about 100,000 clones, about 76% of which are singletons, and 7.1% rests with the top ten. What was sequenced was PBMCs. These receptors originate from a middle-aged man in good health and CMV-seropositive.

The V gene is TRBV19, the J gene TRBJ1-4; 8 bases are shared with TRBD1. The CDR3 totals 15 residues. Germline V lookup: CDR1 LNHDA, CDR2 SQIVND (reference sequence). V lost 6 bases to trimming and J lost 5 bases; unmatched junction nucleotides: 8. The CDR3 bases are TGTGCCAGTAGGGGACAGGCGCCTCAAAATGAAAAACTGTTTTTT. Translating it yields CASRGQAPQNEKLFF.

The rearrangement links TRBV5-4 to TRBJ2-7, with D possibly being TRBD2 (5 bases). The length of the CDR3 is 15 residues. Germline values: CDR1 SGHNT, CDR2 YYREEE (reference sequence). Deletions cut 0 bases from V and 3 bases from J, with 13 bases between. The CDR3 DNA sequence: TGTGCCAGCAGCTTGGGGGCAGGAGGCCTCTACGAGCAGTACTTC. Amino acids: CASSLGAGGLYEQYF.

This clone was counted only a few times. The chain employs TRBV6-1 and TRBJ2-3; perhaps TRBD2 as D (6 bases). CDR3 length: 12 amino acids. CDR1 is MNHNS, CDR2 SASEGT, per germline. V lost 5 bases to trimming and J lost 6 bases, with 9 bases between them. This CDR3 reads CASSSGDDTQYF. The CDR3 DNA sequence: TGTGCCAGCAGTTCGGGGGACGATACGCAGTATTTT.

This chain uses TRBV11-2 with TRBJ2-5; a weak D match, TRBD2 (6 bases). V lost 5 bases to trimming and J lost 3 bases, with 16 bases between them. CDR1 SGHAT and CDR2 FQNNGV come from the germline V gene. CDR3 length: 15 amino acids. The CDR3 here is CASSPLGWGEETQYF. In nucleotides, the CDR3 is TGTGCCAGCAGCCCCCTGGGTTGGGGGGAAGAGACCCAGTACTTC.

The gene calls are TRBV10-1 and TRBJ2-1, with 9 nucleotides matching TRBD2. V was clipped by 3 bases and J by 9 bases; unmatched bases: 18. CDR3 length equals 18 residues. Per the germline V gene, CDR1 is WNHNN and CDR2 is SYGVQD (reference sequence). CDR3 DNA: TGCGCCAGCAGTGAACCCGGGGTGGCGGGAGGGGCCTTCGGTGAGCAGTTCTTC. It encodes CASSEPGVAGGAFGEQFF.

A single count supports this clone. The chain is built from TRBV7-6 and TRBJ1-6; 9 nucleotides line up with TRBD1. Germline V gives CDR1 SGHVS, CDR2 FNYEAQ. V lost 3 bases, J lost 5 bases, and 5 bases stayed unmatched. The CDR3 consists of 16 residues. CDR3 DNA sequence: TGTGCCAGCAGCTTGTCCGGGACAGGGAATAATTCACCCCTCCACTTT. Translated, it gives CASSLSGTGNNSPLHF.

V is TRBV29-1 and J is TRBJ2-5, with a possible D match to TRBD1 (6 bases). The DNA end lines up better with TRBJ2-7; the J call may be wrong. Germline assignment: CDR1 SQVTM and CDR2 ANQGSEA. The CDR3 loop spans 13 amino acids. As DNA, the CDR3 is TGCAGCGTGCGAGACAGGACCTCTTACGAGCAGTACTTC. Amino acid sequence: CSVRDRTSYEQYF.

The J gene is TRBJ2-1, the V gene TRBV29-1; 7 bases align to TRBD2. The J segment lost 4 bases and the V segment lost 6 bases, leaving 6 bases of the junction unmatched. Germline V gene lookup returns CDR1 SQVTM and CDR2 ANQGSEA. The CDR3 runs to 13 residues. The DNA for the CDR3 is TGCAGCGTACTAGCGCCCTTTTACAATGAGCAGTTCTTC. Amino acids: CSVLAPFYNEQFF.

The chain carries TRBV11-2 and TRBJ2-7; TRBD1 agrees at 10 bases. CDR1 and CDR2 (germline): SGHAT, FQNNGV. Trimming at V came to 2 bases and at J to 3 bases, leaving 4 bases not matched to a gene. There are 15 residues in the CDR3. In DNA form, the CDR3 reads TGTGCCAGCAGCTTATCCGGGACAGGGGTCTACGAGCAGTACTTC. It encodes CASSLSGTGVYEQYF. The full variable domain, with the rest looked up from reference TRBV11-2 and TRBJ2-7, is EAGVAQSPRYKIIEKRQSVAFWCNPISGHATLYWYQQILGQGPKLLIQFQNNGVVDDSQLPKDRFSAERLKGVDSTLKIQPAKLEDSAVYLCASSLSGTGVYEQYFGPGTRLTVT.

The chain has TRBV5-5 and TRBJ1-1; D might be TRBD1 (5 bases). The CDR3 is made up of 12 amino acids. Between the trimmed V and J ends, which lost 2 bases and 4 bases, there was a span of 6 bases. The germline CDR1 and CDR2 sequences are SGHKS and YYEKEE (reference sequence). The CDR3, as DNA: TGTGCCAGCAGCTTCGGGGGCACTGAAGCTTTCTTT. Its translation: CASSFGGTEAFF.

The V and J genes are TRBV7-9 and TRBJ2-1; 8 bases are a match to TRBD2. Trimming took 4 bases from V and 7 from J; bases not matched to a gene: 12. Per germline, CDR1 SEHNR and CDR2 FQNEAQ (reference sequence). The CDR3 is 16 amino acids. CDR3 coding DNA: TGTGCCAGCAGCTCCCACGGGGGGGGGCAAATTAATGAGCAGTTCTTC. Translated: CASSSHGGGQINEQFF.

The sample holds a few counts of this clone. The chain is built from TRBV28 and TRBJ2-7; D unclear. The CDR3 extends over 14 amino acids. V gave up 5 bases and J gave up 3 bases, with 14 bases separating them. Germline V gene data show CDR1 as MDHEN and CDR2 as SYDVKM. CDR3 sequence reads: CASSNRQNLYEQYF. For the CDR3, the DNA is TGTGCCAGCAGTAACCGCCAGAACCTCTACGAGCAGTACTTC.

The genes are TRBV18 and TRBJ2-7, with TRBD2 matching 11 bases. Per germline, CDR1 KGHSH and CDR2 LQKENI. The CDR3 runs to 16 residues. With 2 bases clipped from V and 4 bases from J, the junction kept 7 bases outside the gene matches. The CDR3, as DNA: TGTGCCAGCTCACCAGCGGCAGGACTAGCGGGTTACGAGCAGTACTTC. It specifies CASSPAAGLAGYEQYF.

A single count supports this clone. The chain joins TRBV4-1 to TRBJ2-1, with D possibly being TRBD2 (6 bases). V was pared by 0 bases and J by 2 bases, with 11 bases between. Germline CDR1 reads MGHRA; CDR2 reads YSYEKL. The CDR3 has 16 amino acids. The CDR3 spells CASSQDWGVPYNEQFF. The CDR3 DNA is TGCGCCAGCAGCCAAGATTGGGGGGTCCCCTACAATGAGCAGTTCTTC.

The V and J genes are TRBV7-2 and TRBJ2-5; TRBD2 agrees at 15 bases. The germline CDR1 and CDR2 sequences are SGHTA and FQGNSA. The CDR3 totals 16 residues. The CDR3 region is CASRGGQGLAGGTQYF. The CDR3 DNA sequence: TGTGCTAGCCGGGGGGGGCAGGGACTAGCGGGAGGGACCCAGTACTTC. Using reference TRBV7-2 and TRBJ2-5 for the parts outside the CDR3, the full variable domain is GAGVSQSPSNKVTEKGKDVELRCDPISGHTALYWYRQSLGQGLEFLIYFQGNSAPDKSGLPSDRFSAERTGGSVSTLTIQRTQQEDSAVYLCASRGGQGLAGGTQYFGPGTRLLVL.

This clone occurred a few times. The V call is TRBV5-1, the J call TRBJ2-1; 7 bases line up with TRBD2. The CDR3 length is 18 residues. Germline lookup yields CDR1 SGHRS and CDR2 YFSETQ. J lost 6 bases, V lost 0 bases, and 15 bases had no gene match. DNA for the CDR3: TGCGCCAGCAGCTTGGCCGAGGCGGGAGCTCTCTTGGGCAATGAGCAGTTCTTC. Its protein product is CASSLAEAGALLGNEQFF.

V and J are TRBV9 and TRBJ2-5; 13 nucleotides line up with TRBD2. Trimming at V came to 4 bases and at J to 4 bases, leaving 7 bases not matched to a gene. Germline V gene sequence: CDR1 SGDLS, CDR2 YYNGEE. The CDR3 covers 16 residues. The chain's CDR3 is CASSKLAGGQGETQYF. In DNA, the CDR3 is TGTGCCAGCAGCAAACTAGCGGGGGGGCAGGGAGAGACCCAGTACTTC.

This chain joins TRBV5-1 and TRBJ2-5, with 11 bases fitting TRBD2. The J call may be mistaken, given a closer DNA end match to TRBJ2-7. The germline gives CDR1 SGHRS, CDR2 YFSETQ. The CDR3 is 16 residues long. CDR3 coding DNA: TGCGCCAGCAGCCGGGGGGGACTAGCGGAGGCCTACGAGCAGTACTTC. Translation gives CASSRGGLAEAYEQYF.